A single sample is the source of the 10 T cell receptor beta chains below, sequenced in a study of blood T cell repertoires in COVID-19. Sequencing used immunoSEQ multiplex PCR; TCRdb keeps in-frame clones, though not all of them. Here the sample spans 150,000 to 200,000 clones, about 84% being singletons. The specimen was PBMCs or T cells enriched from blood (not recorded which). These receptors were obtained from a man in his forties or fifties who had recovered from COVID-19.

J is TRBJ1-5 and V is TRBV19, with 7 bases matching TRBD1. The CDR3 is 13 residues long. The germline gives CDR1 LNHDA, CDR2 SQIVND (reference sequence). Trimming cost V 11 bases and J 3 bases; bases outside gene matches: 7. CDR3 DNA: TGTGCCTGCTCCGGGACAGTCAATCAGCCCCAGCATTTT. Translation: CACSGTVNQPQHF.

The V and J genes are TRBV7-9 and TRBJ1-4, with a tentative D call TRBD1 (6 bases). The CDR3 is 15 residues long. Germline CDR1 is SEHNR and CDR2 is FQNEAQ (reference sequence). The V end lost 5 bases, the J end lost 7 bases, and 17 bases lay between the germline ends. The CDR3 reads CASSALRGYSEKLFF. In nucleotides, the CDR3 is TGTGCCAGCAGCGCCCTCAGGGGTTATAGTGAAAAACTGTTTTTT.

The V and J genes are TRBV12-3 or TRBV12-4 and TRBJ1-5; a possible D gene is TRBD1 (5 bases). The CDR3 has 13 residues. V shed 5 bases and J shed 4 bases, with 9 bases lying between them. This CDR3 is CASSMGLNQPQHF. The DNA for the CDR3 is TGTGCCAGCAGTATGGGACTGAATCAGCCCCAGCATTTT.

The V call is TRBV6-6, the J call TRBJ1-5, with 10 bases lining up with TRBD1. Trimming cost V 5 bases and J 7 bases; bases outside gene matches: 8. The CDR3 is 15 amino acids. CDR1 MNHNY and CDR2 SVGAGI come from the germline V gene (reference sequence). The CDR3 loop reads CASSAGQGDGQPQHF. The CDR3 DNA sequence: TGTGCCAGCAGTGCAGGACAGGGGGACGGGCAGCCCCAGCATTTT.

The V and J genes are TRBV3-1 (or the pseudogene TRBV3-2) and TRBJ2-3, with 9 bases matching TRBD2. Germline CDR1 and CDR2: LGHDT and YNNKEL (reference sequence). There are 18 residues in the CDR3. Trimming took 0 bases from V and 3 from J; bases not matched to a gene: 10. The CDR3 sequence is CASSQEGGGGSSTDTQYF. CDR3 in DNA: TGTGCCAGCAGCCAAGAGGGCGGGGGGGGAAGTTCAACAGATACGCAGTATTTT.

The rearrangement uses TRBV18 and TRBJ2-3; 9 bases map to TRBD2. CDR1 and CDR2 from the germline V gene are KGHSH and LQKENI. J was trimmed by 4 bases and V by 4 bases; bases with no gene match: 3. The CDR3 is 14 amino acids. CDR3 in DNA: TGTGCCAGCTCACGACTAGCGGTACCAGATACGCAGTATTTT. It is translated as CASSRLAVPDTQYF.

The chain links TRBV7-3 to TRBJ2-3; 10 bases line up with TRBD2. Germline V CDR1 and CDR2: SGHTA, FQGTGA. Trimming removed 6 bases from V and 4 bases from J; junction bases left unmatched: 4. The CDR3 loop spans 14 amino acids. This CDR3 is CASRSGGASDTQYF. CDR3 sequence (DNA): TGTGCCAGCAGGAGCGGGGGGGCTTCAGATACGCAGTATTTT.

This clone appeared a single time. This sequence joins TRBV5-1 and TRBJ2-7, with 10 bases identical to TRBD2. Germline V gene sequence: CDR1 SGHRS, CDR2 YFSETQ. The CDR3 extends over 14 amino acids. Losses at the gene ends were 4 bases for V and 0 bases for J; bases not matched to a gene: 1. The CDR3 sequence: CASSLAGDSYEQYF. CDR3 coding DNA: TGCGCCAGCAGCCTAGCGGGAGACTCCTACGAGCAGTACTTC.

The CDR3 loop is CASSLPIAPGSTGELFF. CDR3 sequence (DNA): TGTGCCAGCAGTCTTCCGATCGCCCCGGGAAGCACCGGGGAGCTGTTTTTT. This chain joins TRBV6-2 or TRBV6-3 and TRBJ2-2; tentative D call: TRBD2 (5 bases). Germline V gives CDR1 MNHEY, CDR2 SVGEGT. V dropped 5 bases and J dropped 4 bases, with 20 bases sitting between them. The length of the CDR3 is 17 residues.

This chain joins TRBV7-3 and TRBJ1-1; D is unresolved. Germline V lookup: CDR1 SGHTA, CDR2 FQGTGA. Trimming removed 10 bases from V and 1 base from J, with 13 bases in between. The length of the CDR3 is 13 residues. CDR3 amino acids: CATSESANTEAFF. For the CDR3, the DNA is TGTGCCACTAGCGAGTCAGCGAACACTGAAGCTTTCTTT. The entire variable domain, with the rest obtained from reference TRBV7-3 and TRBJ1-1, is as follows: GAGVSQTPSNKVTEKGKYVELRCDPISGHTALYWYRQSLGQGPEFLIYFQGTGAADDSGLPNDRFFAVRPEGSVSTLKIQRTERGDSAVYLCATSESANTEAFFGQGTRLTVV.